This T cell receptor (beta chain) was identified in a study of cytomegalovirus exposure and HLA in healthy donors. Turning to the study itself: The early release's HLA-typed donors yielded 70 million to 85 million unique TCRs. Study findings and constraints: Reportedly, cytomegalovirus status was diagnosed with high sensitivity and specificity.

The CDR3 totals 14 residues. Per the germline V gene, CDR1 is LNHNV and CDR2 is YYDKDF (reference sequence). Germline trimming cut 3 bases from V and 8 bases from J; bases unmatched to any gene: 6. PCR primers comprised 60 Vbeta and 13 Jbeta primers. Sequencing used immunoSEQ multiplex PCR; TCRdb keeps in-frame clones, though not all of them. The sample holds approximately 110,000 clones; 73% are singletons and the top ten take about 0.92%. This clone turned up a few times. The antigen is unknown. The receptor's source is a woman aged 25 to 39 in good health and CMV-seronegative. Sequencing input: PBMCs. This sequence joins TRBV15 and TRBJ1-4; TRBD1 aligns across 7 bases. This CDR3 is CATSSGTDQEKLFF. The DNA for the CDR3 is TGTGCCACCAGCAGCGGGACAGACCAAGAAAAACTGTTTTTT.